These 23 T cell receptor beta chains were all obtained from the same sample, sequenced in a study of T cells in Graves' hyperthyroidism and ophthalmopathy. Template material for amplifying TCR beta CDR3 regions consisted of RNA transcripts. The HTBI primer set drove a first-round RT-PCR of the TCR CDR3. TCRdb independently ran MiXCR on the multiplex PCR reads; one entry per CDR3 protein. Of 300,000 to 450,000 distinct CDR3 sequences in the sample, 15% to 20% are singletons; the top ten hold about a third. Sequencing input: blood. Source of these receptors: a woman in her 30s with Graves' hyperthyroidism that later progressed to Graves' ophthalmopathy.

This clonotype was seen a handful of times. The chain recombines TRBV28 with TRBJ2-7, with 8 bases lining up with TRBD1. This CDR3 has 14 residues. Germline CDR1 reads MDHEN; CDR2 reads SYDVKM. V was clipped by 5 bases and J by 5 bases; unmatched bases: 8. CDR3 nucleotide sequence: TGTGCCAGCAGTATACAGGGGGAAACCCACGAGCAGTACTTC. Amino acid sequence: CASSIQGETHEQYF.

In this sample, this clonotype turned up many times. The J gene is TRBJ1-4, the V gene TRBV6-1; D is unresolved. Trimming took off 3 bases at V and 1 base at J, with 6 bases between the two ends. The CDR3 covers 14 residues. Germline lookup yields CDR1 MNHNS and CDR2 SASEGT. CDR3 sequence: CASSDSGTNEKLFF. In nucleotides, the CDR3 is TGTGCCAGCAGTGACAGCGGAACTAATGAAAAACTGTTTTTT.

The sample holds a few counts of this clonotype. V gene TRBV12-3 or TRBV12-4 combines with J gene TRBJ2-7, with unresolved D. V lost 3 bases and J 4 bases, leaving 10 bases between the germline ends. The CDR3 totals 13 residues. CDR3 region: CASSFPSEYEQYF. CDR3 nucleotides: TGTGCCAGCAGTTTTCCATCAGAGTACGAGCAGTACTTC.

This clonotype has just a few counts. The chain joins TRBV6-1 to TRBJ1-2; D gene uncertain. Germline lookup yields CDR1 MNHNS and CDR2 SASEGT. The V and J ends lost 1 base and 7 bases respectively, with 10 bases between them. The CDR3 contains 13 residues. CDR3 nucleotide sequence: TGTGCCAGCAGTGAAGTCGTGTTTTCTGGCTACACCTTC. The encoded protein is CASSEVVFSGYTF.

This clonotype was detected ten times or more. The chain couples TRBV5-1 to TRBJ2-1; 13 nucleotides match TRBD2. The germline V gene encodes CDR1 SGHRS and CDR2 YFSETQ. The CDR3 sequence is 15 residues long. Trimming cost V 4 bases and J 6 bases; bases outside gene matches: 4. The CDR3 DNA is TGCGCCAGCAGCAAACTAGCGGGAGGGTCCAATGAGCAGTTCTTC. Its protein is CASSKLAGGSNEQFF.

The chain links TRBV2 to TRBJ1-1, with D possibly TRBD1 on 5 matching bases. Per the germline V gene, CDR1 is SNHLY and CDR2 is FYNNEI. Trimming stripped 7 bases from V and 4 bases from J, with 13 bases between. The CDR3 consists of 13 residues. CDR3 residues: CASKPGKSTEAFF. The CDR3 DNA is TGTGCCAGCAAACCAGGGAAAAGCACTGAAGCTTTCTTT.

This clonotype was detected ten times or more. The V and J genes are TRBV27 and TRBJ1-5; unclear D gene. Germline assignment: CDR1 MNHEY and CDR2 SMNVEV (reference sequence). The germline V and J ends were trimmed by 4 bases and 6 bases, with 10 bases remaining between them. The CDR3 length is 13 residues. The CDR3: CASSSGIGQPQHF. As DNA, the CDR3 is TGTGCCAGCAGTTCCGGGATTGGTCAGCCCCAGCATTTT.

V is TRBV5-1 and J is TRBJ2-7, with 7 bases matching TRBD1. Looked up from germline, CDR1 is SGHRS and CDR2 is YFSETQ. The CDR3 is 16 amino acids. The trim removed 7 bases at V and 2 bases at J, leaving 15 bases unmatched. CDR3 coding DNA: TGCGCCAGCGCCTTAGCCGCGTTCGGGACAGCCTACGAGCAGTACTTC. This encodes CASALAAFGTAYEQYF.

The rearrangement uses TRBV4-1 and TRBJ1-3, with D maybe TRBD1 (5 bases). The CDR3 covers 16 residues. V was pared by 6 bases and J by 0 bases, with 15 bases between. Germline assignment: CDR1 MGHRA and CDR2 YSYEKL. CDR3 nucleotide sequence: TGCGCCAGCAGAGCTCCGGGACGAAGCTCTGGAAACACCATATATTTT. Its translation is CASRAPGRSSGNTIYF.

This clonotype was observed many times. The rearrangement uses TRBV7-2 and TRBJ2-5, with 9 bases lining up with TRBD2. The junction had 4 bases not matched to a gene; V was cut back by 3 bases and J by 5 bases. Germline loops: CDR1 SGHTA, CDR2 FQGNSA. The CDR3 totals 14 residues. CDR3 protein: CASSFGTSMETQYF. DNA of the CDR3: TGTGCCAGCAGCTTTGGGACTAGCATGGAGACCCAGTACTTC.

This clonotype was detected a few times. The chain combines TRBV7-8 with TRBJ2-7, with D uncertain. Germline loops: CDR1 SGHVS, CDR2 FQNEAQ. This CDR3 is 14 amino acids long. Trimming removed 3 bases from V and 3 bases from J, with 12 bases in between. This chain's CDR3 is CASSFGVTSYEQYF. The CDR3 region has the DNA TGTGCCAGCAGCTTTGGGGTAACGAGCTACGAGCAGTACTTC.

This clonotype came up a few times. This chain connects TRBV9 to TRBJ1-1, with 10 bases lining up with TRBD1. Trimming took 4 bases from V and 0 from J; bases not matched to a gene: 3. Germline V gene lookup returns CDR1 SGDLS and CDR2 YYNGEE. The CDR3 consists of 15 residues. CDR3 in amino acids: CASSMGQGMNTEAFF. The CDR3 DNA reads TGTGCCAGCAGCATGGGACAGGGGATGAACACTGAAGCTTTCTTT.

In this sample, this clonotype turned up a few times. The CDR3 DNA sequence: TGTGCCAGCAGCTTACAAGCATCGACTAGCGGGGGACCCGGGGAGCTGTTTTTT. Amino acid sequence: CASSLQASTSGGPGELFF. The chain joins TRBV7-9 to TRBJ2-2; TRBD2 matches at 12 bases. Germline V CDR1 and CDR2: SEHNR, FQNEAQ (reference sequence). Germline trimming cut 2 bases from V and 6 bases from J; bases unmatched to any gene: 10. This CDR3 has 18 amino acids.

The chain links TRBV20-1 to TRBJ1-2; maybe TRBD1 (6 bases). V was cut by 0 bases and J by 4 bases, with 15 bases left in between. Germline V gene lookup returns CDR1 DFQATT and CDR2 SNEGSKA (reference sequence). The CDR3 sequence is 15 residues long. The CDR3 DNA reads TGCAGTGCTAGAGACCCGGGGGCGCGCGGCTATGGCTACACCTTC. Its translation: CSARDPGARGYGYTF.

This clonotype was seen many times. The rearrangement links TRBV18 to TRBJ1-1; D is unresolved. Germline lookup yields CDR1 KGHSH and CDR2 LQKENI. The CDR3 is 13 amino acids. The V and J ends lost 5 bases and 5 bases respectively, with 12 bases between them. CDR3 sequence: CASSLLSGTEAFF. The DNA of the CDR3 is TGTGCCAGCTCATTACTATCGGGGACTGAAGCTTTCTTT.

This clonotype was seen repeatedly, ten times or more. The V gene is TRBV5-6, the J gene TRBJ1-2; D might be TRBD1 (5 bases). The CDR3 is 15 residues long. V lost 2 bases to trimming and J lost 1 base, with 12 bases between them. Per the germline V gene, CDR1 is SGHDT and CDR2 is YYEEEE. CDR3 in DNA: TGTGCCAGCAGCTTCGGGGGTAAAAGTAACTATGGCTACACCTTC. Its protein product is CASSFGGKSNYGYTF.

This clonotype was seen once. A much more abundant neighbour one base away suggests this may be a read error. The gene calls are TRBV6-2 or TRBV6-3 and TRBJ1-5; D ambiguous. Germline CDR1 reads MNHEY; CDR2 reads SVGEGT. The CDR3 loop spans 13 amino acids. CDR3 DNA: TGTACCAGCTGTGAAGAAAGACATCAGCCCCAGCATTTT. Amino acids: CTSCEERHQPQHF.

This chain links TRBV24-1 with TRBJ1-1; maybe TRBD1 (5 bases). This CDR3 has 13 amino acids. V shed 8 bases and J shed 7 bases, with 16 bases lying between them. Germline V gene data show CDR1 as KGHDR and CDR2 as SFDVKD. CDR3 bases: TGTGCCACCACGAATGGGGGGACGGGTGAAGCTTTCTTT. It specifies CATTNGGTGEAFF.

This clonotype has ten or more counts. This rearrangement joins TRBV11-2 to TRBJ2-5; the match to TRBD1 covers 7 bases. There are 17 residues in the CDR3. Trimming at V came to 4 bases and at J to 4 bases, leaving 15 bases not matched to a gene. Germline CDR1 is SGHAT and CDR2 is FQNNGV. As DNA, the CDR3 is TGTGCCAGCAGCTCCCCGACAGGGTGGGTCGCGAGAGAGACCCAGTACTTC. Protein sequence: CASSSPTGWVARETQYF.

This clonotype was seen many times. This chain joins TRBV4-1 and TRBJ2-5; D possibly corresponds to TRBD2 (6 bases). The CDR3 loop spans 15 amino acids. Looked up from germline, CDR1 is MGHRA and CDR2 is YSYEKL. Deletions cut 1 base from V and 5 bases from J, with 14 bases between. CDR3 in amino acids: CASSQVRGAGETQYF. In nucleotides, the CDR3 is TGCGCCAGCAGCCAAGTTCGAGGGGCGGGGGAGACCCAGTACTTC.

This clonotype was counted ten times or more. V gene TRBV19 combines with J gene TRBJ1-6; maybe TRBD1 (6 bases). Trimming pared 5 bases from V and 8 bases from J, leaving 19 bases between. CDR3 size: 16 residues. Per the germline V gene, CDR1 is LNHDA and CDR2 is SQIVND (reference sequence). The chain's CDR3 is CASSPDSARGYSPLHF. The CDR3, as DNA: TGTGCCAGTAGTCCGGACAGTGCGAGGGGATATTCACCCCTCCACTTT.

The chain recombines TRBV4-2 with TRBJ2-3, with 10 bases matching TRBD2. Losses at the gene ends were 2 bases for V and 2 bases for J; bases not matched to a gene: 1. This CDR3 region has 15 residues. Germline values: CDR1 LGHNA, CDR2 YNFKEQ. The CDR3 spells CASSQLAGDTDTQYF. The CDR3 nucleotides are TGTGCCAGCAGCCAACTAGCGGGAGACACAGATACGCAGTATTTT.

This clonotype was seen repeatedly, ten times or more. The V call is TRBV2, the J call TRBJ2-1, with 11 bases fitting TRBD1. The CDR3 contains 16 residues. V lost 4 bases and J lost 5; bases outside the gene matches: 7. Germline V CDR1 and CDR2: SNHLY, FYNNEI. In DNA, the CDR3 is TGTGCCAGCAGTGTCCGAGGGACAGGGGGACACAATGAGCAGTTCTTC. Its translation: CASSVRGTGGHNEQFF.